The source of this TCR beta chain is a study of blood T cell repertoires in COVID-19. The wider study: Spain, Italy and the United States supplied samples that represented acute and convalescent COVID-19.

Trimming took 4 bases from V and 2 from J; bases not matched to a gene: 11. Germline V lookup: CDR1 SGHDN, CDR2 FVKESK. The CDR3 has 17 residues. During active infection, Seattle patients enrolled and were then monitored through disease. Authors' data handling: Researchers report that nucleated cell counts were estimated from reference gene primer amplification. Method: immunoSEQ multiplex PCR; TCRdb's copy keeps in-frame clones and lacks some. V, J and clone size are taken as reported in that table, and D and trimming were inferred from the DNA itself. The sample has nearly 70,000 clones, roughly 90% seen once; the top ten hold around 7%.

V gene TRBV14 combines with J gene TRBJ2-5; 9 positions agree with TRBD2. Sequencing was performed on peripheral blood. The clonotype was recovered from a man aged 35 to 55 with COVID-19, enrolled during active disease. Here the CDR3 reads CASSRQAGLASQETQYF. The CDR3 region has the DNA TGTGCCAGCAGCCGCCAGGCGGGACTAGCTTCTCAAGAGACCCAGTACTTC.